These 24 T cell receptor beta chains were all obtained from the same sample, sequenced in a study of OX40 agonist ivuxolimab in advanced cancers. Measured with immunoSEQ multiplex PCR; TCRdb has only the in-frame clones, and not every one. The sample gives about 77,000 clones, approximately 85% of which show up once; around 2.1% is in the top ten. The specimen was CD4+ or CD8+ T cells sorted from blood, collected in a trial of the OX40 agonist ivuxolimab. These receptors originate from an adult with an advanced solid tumor such as melanoma, head and neck, liver or kidney cancer.

The CDR3 bases are TGTGCCAGCAGCGTAAAAGGGATCGGGGAGCTGTTTTTT. Translating gives CASSVKGIGELFF. The chain employs TRBV9 and TRBJ2-2; no clear D. This CDR3 has 13 amino acids. In germline, CDR1 is SGDLS, CDR2 YYNGEE. V was cut by 1 base and J by 7 bases, with 8 bases left in between.

This clone was detected only a few times. V and J are TRBV5-1 and TRBJ1-2, with TRBD1 identical over 7 bases. The CDR3 has 15 amino acids. V shed 2 bases, J shed 12 bases, and the junction held 16 bases outside the gene matches. Germline CDR1 and CDR2: SGHRS and YFSETQ. DNA for the CDR3: TGCGCCAGCAGCTTTACCGGGACAGACCCTCCAGGGGACACCTTC. This codes for CASSFTGTDPPGDTF.

The chain has TRBV30 and TRBJ1-6; possibly TRBD1 for D (5 bases). The V gene lost 3 bases and the J gene lost 7 bases, with 16 bases spanning the gap. CDR3 length: 15 amino acids. Germline lookup yields CDR1 GTSNPN and CDR2 SVGIG (reference sequence). The CDR3 DNA is TGTGCCTGGAGGACGGACTCATCAGGGAATTCACCCCTCCACTTT. Translated, it gives CAWRTDSSGNSPLHF.

V and J are TRBV5-1 and TRBJ2-1; D gene uncertain. CDR3 size: 14 residues. Per the germline V gene, CDR1 is SGHRS and CDR2 is YFSETQ. V lost 3 bases and J 5 bases, leaving 12 bases between the germline ends. CDR3 DNA: TGCGCCAGCAGCTCATATAACCGGGACAATGAGCAGTTCTTC. Translation: CASSSYNRDNEQFF.

The chain joins TRBV7-9 to TRBJ2-5, with a tentative D call TRBD1 (5 bases). Trimming cost V 5 bases and J 5 bases, with 18 bases left between them. The CDR3 length is 15 residues. CDR1 is SEHNR, CDR2 FQNEAQ, per germline (reference sequence). CDR3 DNA sequence: TGTGCCAGCAGCCGCGAAGGGGCGCCGCAGGAGACCCAGTACTTC. Its protein product is CASSREGAPQETQYF.

This clone was observed a single time. This chain links TRBV5-8 with TRBJ2-7; tentatively, D is TRBD2 (5 bases). CDR1 and CDR2 (germline): SGHTS, YDEGEE. Trimming stripped 0 bases from V and 2 bases from J, with 12 bases between. The CDR3 contains 15 residues. In nucleotides, the CDR3 is TGTGCCAGCAGCTTGGCTTGGTCACTAGCCTACGAGCAGTACTTC. Amino acid sequence: CASSLAWSLAYEQYF. Full variable domain (remainder filled in from reference TRBV5-8 and TRBJ2-7): EAGVTQSPTHLIKTRGQQATLRCSPISGHTSVYWYQQALGLGLQFLLWYDEGEERNRGNFPPRFSGRQFPNYSSELNVNALELEDSALYLCASSLAWSLAYEQYFGPGTRLTVT.

V and J are TRBV7-3 and TRBJ2-1, with unresolved D. Per germline, CDR1 SGHTA and CDR2 FQGTGA. Trimming took off 3 bases at V and 8 bases at J, with 2 bases between the two ends. There are 10 residues in the CDR3. CDR3 region: CASSLDEQFF. The CDR3 nucleotides read TGTGCCAGCAGCTTGGATGAGCAGTTCTTC.

This chain uses TRBV28 with TRBJ1-1; no reliable D call. Trimming stripped 3 bases from V and 5 bases from J, with 13 bases between. CDR3 length: 14 residues. Per the germline V gene, CDR1 is MDHEN and CDR2 is SYDVKM. In DNA form, the CDR3 reads TGTGCCAGCAGTTTCCCCGACCCGGGGACTGAAGCTTTCTTT. This encodes CASSFPDPGTEAFF.

V usage is TRBV7-9 and J usage is TRBJ2-2; 9 bases are a match to TRBD1. Germline V gene lookup returns CDR1 SEHNR and CDR2 FQNEAQ (reference sequence). V dropped 5 bases and J dropped 4; count of bases not matched to a gene: 11. The CDR3 extends over 17 amino acids. CDR3 sequence reads: CASSPGTGQTLTGELFF. As DNA, the CDR3 is TGTGCCAGCAGCCCCGGGACAGGGCAAACACTCACCGGGGAGCTGTTTTTT. The whole variable domain, remainder taken from reference TRBV7-9 and TRBJ2-2, is DTGVSQNPRHKITKRGQNVTFRCDPISEHNRLYWYRQTLGQGPEFLTYFQNEAQLEKSRLLSDRFSAERPKGSFSTLEIQRTEQGDSAMYLCASSPGTGQTLTGELFFGEGSRLTVL.

This clone showed up just a few times. This chain joins TRBV30 and TRBJ1-1, with 11 positions matching TRBD1. CDR3 length: 13 residues. V was clipped by 2 bases and J by 11 bases; unmatched bases: 7. The germline V gene encodes CDR1 GTSNPN and CDR2 SVGIG (reference sequence). The CDR3 region has the DNA TGTGCCTGGAGTCAGAGGACAGGGGGCCGGGCTTTCTTT. Translated, it gives CAWSQRTGGRAFF.

A remark on this clone: At one boundary the junction diverges from the germline segment, which might be a read error. This chain links TRBV7-9 with TRBJ2-1; TRBD2 matches at 9 bases. The CDR3 contains 14 residues. The germline gives CDR1 SEHNR, CDR2 FQNEAQ (reference sequence). The CDR3 is CASRNRIVAGVSVF. CDR3 coding DNA: TGTGCCAGCAGAAACAGGATTGTAGCGGGAGTTTCAGTCTTC.

CDR3 in amino acids: CASKPSGPSSYEQYF. The CDR3 coding sequence is TGTGCCAGCAAGCCGTCCGGGCCTAGCTCCTACGAGCAGTACTTC. The rearrangement uses TRBV7-2 and TRBJ2-7; D remains unclear. V was pared by 7 bases and J by 0 bases, with 16 bases between. The CDR3 extends over 15 amino acids. Germline lookup yields CDR1 SGHTA and CDR2 FQGNSA.

The chain employs TRBV27 and TRBJ1-5, with TRBD1 matching 8 bases. The V gene's germline CDR1 is MNHEY and CDR2 SMNVEV (reference sequence). The CDR3 sequence is 15 residues long. V lost 6 bases to trimming and J lost 3 bases; unmatched junction nucleotides: 7. In DNA, the CDR3 is TGTGCCAGCAGCCGGACAGGGATGAACAATCAGCCCCAGCATTTT. It yields the protein CASSRTGMNNQPQHF.

This clone appeared a few times. The chain links TRBV7-9 to TRBJ2-5; TRBD1 matches 11 bases. The trim removed 10 bases at V and 4 bases at J, leaving 8 bases unmatched. The CDR3 is 14 amino acids. Germline lookup yields CDR1 SEHNR and CDR2 FQNEAQ (reference sequence). The chain's CDR3 is CATHRDRGAETQYF. In DNA, the CDR3 is TGTGCCACTCACCGGGACAGGGGGGCAGAGACCCAGTACTTC.

V and J are TRBV5-1 and TRBJ2-3; D gene unclear. Germline-derived CDR1 and CDR2 are SGHRS and YFSETQ. Trimming stripped 1 base from V and 2 bases from J, with 8 bases between. The CDR3 runs 14 residues. In DNA, the CDR3 is TGCGCCAGCAGCTTGAGGGCAAACACAGATACGCAGTATTTT. Translating it yields CASSLRANTDTQYF.

This clone has only a few counts. J is TRBJ1-6 and V is TRBV5-1, with TRBD1 matching over 8 bases. CDR3 size: 14 residues. Per germline, CDR1 SGHRS and CDR2 YFSETQ. Trimming at V came to 0 bases and at J to 7 bases, leaving 0 bases not matched to a gene. In nucleotides, the CDR3 is TGCGCCAGCAGCTTGGGGACAGGGAATTCACCCCTCCACTTT. Amino acids: CASSLGTGNSPLHF.

The J gene is TRBJ2-7, the V gene TRBV7-8; 10 bases are shared with TRBD2. The V and J ends lost 2 bases and 3 bases, in that order; junction bases with no gene match: 7. CDR1 SGHVS and CDR2 FQNEAQ come from the germline V gene. The CDR3 covers 16 residues. In DNA form, the CDR3 reads TGTGCCAGCAGCTTAAAGTTGTGGACTAGCGGCTACGAGCAGTACTTC. Encoded protein: CASSLKLWTSGYEQYF. Full variable domain (rest looked up from reference TRBV7-8 and TRBJ2-7): GAGVSQSPRYKVAKRGQDVALRCDPISGHVSLFWYQQALGQGPEFLTYFQNEAQLDKSGLPSDRFFAERPEGSVSTLKIQRTQQEDSAVYLCASSLKLWTSGYEQYFGPGTRLTVT.

The sample holds one count of this clone. The V call is TRBV7-2, the J call TRBJ2-1, with D maybe TRBD2 (5 bases). Germline CDR1 reads SGHTA; CDR2 reads FQGNSA. There are 13 residues in the CDR3. The V gene lost 5 bases and the J gene lost 7 bases, with 12 bases spanning the gap. The CDR3 nucleotides read TGTGCCAGCAGCCGAGAGCCGGGGAATGAGCAGTTCTTC. Translated: CASSREPGNEQFF.

The rearrangement links TRBV10-3 to TRBJ2-7; 10 bases align to TRBD1. CDR1 and CDR2 from the germline V gene are ENHRY and SYGVKD. The CDR3 length is 15 residues. V dropped 5 bases and J dropped 2; count of bases not matched to a gene: 6. CDR3 DNA: TGTGCCATCAGTACGGGACAGGGGACGACCTACGAGCAGTACTTC. It specifies CAISTGQGTTYEQYF.

The chain uses TRBV19 and TRBJ2-3; D not certain. This CDR3 has 13 amino acids. V was pared by 6 bases and J by 2 bases, with 9 bases between. CDR1 and CDR2 (germline): LNHDA, SQIVND (reference sequence). In DNA form, the CDR3 reads TGTGCCAGTAGATGGGGTTCCACAGATACGCAGTATTTT. It specifies CASRWGSTDTQYF.

The chain combines TRBV9 with TRBJ2-1; 15 nucleotides align to TRBD2. V lost 0 bases to trimming and J lost 7 bases; unmatched junction nucleotides: 8. Germline V gene data show CDR1 as SGDLS and CDR2 as YYNGEE. The CDR3 covers 18 residues. The CDR3 here is CASSVETGLAGGRNEQFF. DNA of the CDR3: TGTGCCAGCAGCGTAGAGACGGGACTAGCGGGGGGACGGAATGAGCAGTTCTTC.

Only one count was recorded for this clone. J is TRBJ1-1 and V is TRBV11-2; possible D gene TRBD1, 5 bases. Trimming removed 4 bases from V and 0 bases from J, with 9 bases in between. The length of the CDR3 is 14 residues. Germline lookup yields CDR1 SGHAT and CDR2 FQNNGV. The CDR3 loop is CASSSQVMNTEAFF. The DNA of the CDR3 is TGTGCCAGCAGCTCACAGGTCATGAACACTGAAGCTTTCTTT.

The chain links TRBV10-3 to TRBJ1-2; 8 nucleotides align to TRBD1. Germline assignment: CDR1 ENHRY and CDR2 SYGVKD. The CDR3 covers 14 residues. The J segment lost 4 bases and the V segment lost 4 bases, leaving 5 bases of the junction unmatched. The CDR3 nucleotides read TGTGCCATCAGTGGACAGGGGCCGGCCTATGGCTACACCTTC. This encodes CAISGQGPAYGYTF.

This chain uses TRBV28 with TRBJ1-2; D remains unclear. CDR3 length: 14 residues. The germline V and J ends were trimmed by 7 bases and 4 bases, with 16 bases remaining between them. Germline V gene lookup returns CDR1 MDHEN and CDR2 SYDVKM. The CDR3 here is CASISTKDRYGYTF. The DNA of the CDR3 is TGTGCCAGCATCTCCACGAAGGACCGCTATGGCTACACCTTC.